Described below is a single T cell receptor (beta chain) sequence and its context. Its antigen remains unknown. The source of the sample is a study of blood T cells in healthy people across ages. Whole-study results and caveats: A strong correlation between TCR beta diversity and naive T cell percentage was seen.

The second PCR ran about 6 to 12 cycles with a sample-barcoded 5' primer and J-beta primers. Each CDR3 protein gets one entry after TCRdb re-called the 5' RACE reads with MiXCR. The sample holds approximately 1.5 million distinct CDR3 sequences, 34% seen once. V trimming: 2 bases; J trimming: 0 bases; junction bases outside the gene matches: 10. The CDR3 is 18 amino acids. The TCR comes from a woman aged 30 to 39 in good health. J is TRBJ2-1 and V is TRBV12-3 or TRBV12-4, with 7 positions matching TRBD2. Sequencing input: blood. CDR3 amino acids: CASSLRAGLLTSYNEQFF. CDR3 in DNA: TGTGCCAGCAGTTTACGAGCGGGGCTACTGACCTCCTACAATGAGCAGTTCTTC.